This record concerns one T cell receptor beta chain sequence. Its cognate antigen is unknown. The data originate from a study of cytomegalovirus exposure and HLA in healthy donors. Study overall: Clustering assigned roughly 81% of the approximately 400 genotyped donors to the Caucasian-associated ancestry cluster. Study-wide results and limits: Later analysis showed TCR association rates varying by HLA locus, highest for DRB1 and lowest for HLA-C. In a later analysis, specific HLA alleles were associated with about 18,000 TCR beta sequences at a 0.05 false discovery rate. There were under 200 TCR beta chains listed as cytomegalovirus-associated.

Primers included in the PCR were 60 Vbeta and 13 Jbeta primers. Sequencing was performed with immunoSEQ multiplex PCR; in TCRdb, only in-frame clones are kept and a portion is missing. The sample lists 62,000 or so clones; about 83% were seen once. The V gene's germline CDR1 is SGHAT and CDR2 FQNNGV. Trimming took 6 bases from V and 2 from J, leaving 13 bases between them. CDR3 length: 14 residues. This sequence joins TRBV11-2 and TRBJ1-1; no firm D call. The sequence came from a man aged 25-45 years in good health and CMV-seronegative. Sequenced input: PBMCs. The CDR3 bases are TGTGCCAGCAGTATCCAGGTTCAAAACACTGAAGCTTTCTTT. Its translation is CASSIQVQNTEAFF.